This T cell receptor beta chain was profiled in a study of EBV T-cell therapy then PD-1 blockade in nasopharyngeal carcinoma. The V gene end was trimmed by 6 bases and the J gene end by 4 bases; junction bases not matched to a gene: 6. CDR3 length: 14 amino acids. Germline loops: CDR1 MNHEY, CDR2 SVGEGT. Specified treatment: AdE1-LMPpoly-expanded autologous EBV-specific T-cell therapy followed by anti-PD-1 nivolumab. Produced via immunoSEQ multiplex PCR; TCRdb's table is partial and in-frame only. Seen here are tens of thousands of clones, 70% to 85% observed once, and the top ten hold 20% to 25%. This clone was picked up one time. Its antigen remains unidentified.

This chain uses TRBV6-2 or TRBV6-3 with TRBJ1-5, with 7 bases identical to TRBD1. The receptor's source is a man aged 40-55 years with nasopharyngeal carcinoma. The sample consisted of CD8+ T cells from blood, taken at day -245 from a patient whose treatment included autologous EBV-specific T cells and nivolumab. The CDR3 nucleotides are TGTGCCAGCAGCTTCGGACAGGAGAATCAGCCCCAGCATTTT. This sequence encodes CASSFGQENQPQHF.